What follows are 20 T cell receptor beta chains derived from one specimen sequenced in a study of T-cell reconstitution after alpha-beta-depleted transplantation in children (dated by TCRdb to about 2016). Library creation used PCR. The sequencer listed for this sample is Illumina HiSeq 2500. To normalize quantification of the TCRbeta repertoire, the TCR libraries were built with molecular barcoding that relied on unique molecular identifiers. TCRdb reprocessed the public reads (quality trimming at Q25 with fastp, clone calling with MiXCR) and kept in-frame beta chains. When rows share a CDR3 protein, they turn into one entry using the most common DNA and genes. The sample data list 350,000 to 400,000 distinct CDR3 sequences, and around 20% of these were observed just once. 3.5% to 4% of the sample is in the top ten clones. The specimen was PBMCs from the stem cell graft donor, collected from the stem cell graft. These receptors originate from a human donor who donated a stem cell graft to a child with acute myeloid leukemia.

The J gene is TRBJ2-3, the V gene TRBV29-1; unclear D gene. Germline assignment: CDR1 SQVTM and CDR2 ANQGSEA. V was shortened by 4 bases and J by 2 bases, with 10 bases between the two germline ends. This CDR3 contains 13 residues. The CDR3 DNA reads as TGCAGCGTTGGCCTAATCAACACAGATACGCAGTATTTT. It is translated as CSVGLINTDTQYF.

CDR3 sequence reads: CSASGRGLNQPQHF. The DNA of the CDR3 is TGCAGTGCCAGCGGCAGGGGTCTCAATCAGCCCCAGCATTTT. The J gene is TRBJ1-5, the V gene TRBV20-1; possible D gene TRBD1, 6 bases. CDR3 size: 14 residues. The V gene lost 6 bases and the J gene lost 3 bases, with 15 bases spanning the gap. The germline CDR1 and CDR2 sequences are DFQATT and SNEGSKA (reference sequence).

V usage is TRBV20-1 and J usage is TRBJ2-7; D might be TRBD2 (6 bases). Germline V gene data show CDR1 as DFQATT and CDR2 as SNEGSKA (reference sequence). Between the trimmed V and J ends, which lost 3 bases and 0 bases, there was a span of 12 bases. The CDR3 has 14 residues. The CDR3 is CSASGAGSSYEQYF. The DNA for the CDR3 is TGCAGTGCTAGTGGTGCGGGAAGCTCCTACGAGCAGTACTTC.

This clonotype has ten or more counts. The J gene is TRBJ1-5, the V gene TRBV20-1; D uncertain. V lost 3 bases to trimming and J lost 7 bases, with 10 bases between them. CDR3 length equals 12 residues. Looked up from germline, CDR1 is DFQATT and CDR2 is SNEGSKA (reference sequence). The CDR3 DNA sequence: TGCAGTGCTAGGGCCGATATCCAGCCCCAGCATTTT. Protein: CSARADIQPQHF.

This chain uses TRBV5-1 with TRBJ2-6, with D possibly TRBD1 on 5 matching bases. The length of the CDR3 is 16 residues. CDR1 is SGHRS and CDR2 is YFSETQ in the germline V gene. V dropped 4 bases and J dropped 0 bases, with 11 bases sitting between them. The CDR3: CASSMTANSGANVLTF. The CDR3 nucleotides read TGCGCCAGCAGCATGACAGCAAACTCTGGGGCCAACGTCCTGACTTTC.

The J gene is TRBJ2-3, the V gene TRBV6-1; 11 positions agree with TRBD1. The CDR3 has 15 amino acids. J lost 4 bases, V lost 6 bases, and 6 bases had no gene match. In germline, CDR1 is MNHNS, CDR2 SASEGT. The DNA for the CDR3 is TGTGCCAGCAGACCCGGGACAGGGGGTTCAGATACGCAGTATTTT. Encoded protein: CASRPGTGGSDTQYF.

Here the CDR3 reads CSVGTGDVDEQYF. The CDR3 region has the DNA TGCAGCGTCGGGACAGGGGATGTCGACGAGCAGTACTTC. V is TRBV29-1 and J is TRBJ2-7; the match to TRBD1 covers 10 bases. V lost 6 bases and J lost 5; bases outside the gene matches: 7. Germline CDR1 SQVTM, CDR2 ANQGSEA. This CDR3 region has 13 residues.

The chain has TRBV12-3 or TRBV12-4 and TRBJ2-5; TRBD2 matches 7 bases. J lost 5 bases, V lost 2 bases, and 2 bases had no gene match. This CDR3 is built from 13 residues. The CDR3 coding sequence is TGTGCCAGCAGTTTATTCGGGGGGGAGACCCAGTACTTC. This codes for CASSLFGGETQYF.

This clonotype showed up many times. The chain couples TRBV29-1 to TRBJ2-3; 10 bases align to TRBD2. J gave up 4 bases and V 3 bases, and 22 bases lay outside the gene matches. Germline lookup yields CDR1 SQVTM and CDR2 ANQGSEA. The CDR3 loop spans 20 amino acids. The CDR3 sequence is CSVDATGVLAGSSRPDTQYF. For the CDR3, the DNA is TGCAGCGTTGACGCGACAGGGGTACTAGCGGGATCCTCCAGACCAGATACGCAGTATTTT.

This chain joins TRBV7-6 and TRBJ1-4; 8 positions match TRBD1. Trimming removed 1 base from V and 14 bases from J; junction bases left unmatched: 0. From germline, CDR1 is SGHVS and CDR2 FNYEAQ. The CDR3 has 11 amino acids. CDR3 region: CASSLGQGLFF. CDR3 nucleotide sequence: TGTGCCAGCAGCTTAGGACAGGGGCTGTTTTTT.

V usage is TRBV11-2 and J usage is TRBJ2-1; the match to TRBD2 covers 7 bases. This CDR3 has 13 residues. The J segment lost 7 bases and the V segment lost 5 bases, leaving 5 bases of the junction unmatched. Germline V lookup: CDR1 SGHAT, CDR2 FQNNGV. This chain's CDR3 is CASSRGLWNEQFF. In DNA, the CDR3 is TGTGCCAGCAGCAGGGGACTATGGAATGAGCAGTTCTTC.

This clonotype came up many times. V gene TRBV5-1 combines with J gene TRBJ2-1; TRBD2 aligns across 12 bases. The CDR3 is made up of 17 amino acids. Germline loops: CDR1 SGHRS, CDR2 YFSETQ. The V segment lost 4 bases and the J segment 7 bases; nucleotides outside the gene matches: 12. CDR3 nucleotide sequence: TGCGCCAGCAGCGCCGGAGGAGGACTAGCGGGGCGAAATGAGCAGTTCTTC. It encodes CASSAGGGLAGRNEQFF.

This clonotype was found a few times. V is TRBV29-1 and J is TRBJ2-7; D may correspond to TRBD1 or TRBD2 (5 bases each). Germline loops: CDR1 SQVTM, CDR2 ANQGSEA. The V end was cut by 4 bases, the J end by 2 bases, with 15 bases between. The CDR3 consists of 14 residues. CDR3 nucleotides: TGCAGCGTTGCCAAGGAGGCGGACACCTACGAGCAGTACTTC. Protein sequence: CSVAKEADTYEQYF.

In its sample, this clonotype was seen a few times. This chain uses TRBV12-5 with TRBJ2-1; 13 nucleotides align to TRBD2. J gave up 6 bases and V 0 bases, and 2 bases lay outside the gene matches. The CDR3 totals 16 residues. Germline CDR1 and CDR2: LGHNT and FRNRAP. The CDR3 DNA is TGTGCTAGTGGTTTGGTTACTAGCGGGAGGGCCAATGAGCAGTTCTTC. Its translation: CASGLVTSGRANEQFF.

This chain links TRBV12-3 or TRBV12-4 with TRBJ1-6; D is unresolved. V gave up 3 bases and J gave up 7 bases, with 10 bases separating them. The CDR3 contains 14 residues. The DNA for the CDR3 is TGTGCCAGCAGTTTGGGGAGCCGGAATTCACCCCTCCACTTT. It is translated as CASSLGSRNSPLHF.

This clonotype was observed at least ten times. This chain joins TRBV20-1 and TRBJ2-1; 10 bases are a match to TRBD2. V was clipped by 1 base and J by 9 bases; unmatched bases: 9. The CDR3 spans 15 residues. Looked up from germline, CDR1 is DFQATT and CDR2 is SNEGSKA (reference sequence). The CDR3 DNA reads as TGCAGTGCTAGAGCCAAGCGGGAGGGCCGGAGTGAGCAGTTCTTC. Translated: CSARAKREGRSEQFF.

This clonotype was detected a few times. The CDR3 DNA is TGTGAGTCGGGGGACGGTATAGCCCCCGGGGGCTACACCTTC. As protein: CESGDGIAPGGYTF. This chain links TRBV28 with TRBJ1-2, with a weak D call TRBD1 (5 bases). Germline assignment: CDR1 MDHEN and CDR2 SYDVKM. CDR3 length: 14 residues.

This clonotype was seen more than once but under ten times. The chain carries TRBV20-1 and TRBJ2-7; D may be TRBD1 (6 bases). The CDR3 covers 13 residues. Germline CDR1 reads DFQATT; CDR2 reads SNEGSKA (reference sequence). Trimming took 5 bases from V and 1 from J, leaving 12 bases between them. The CDR3 DNA reads as TGCAGTGCTCCCGACAGGATTTCCTACGAGCAGTACTTC. Its protein product is CSAPDRISYEQYF.

This chain uses TRBV29-1 with TRBJ1-1; D remains unclear. CDR3 length equals 13 residues. Germline CDR1 is SQVTM and CDR2 is ANQGSEA. V was pared by 1 base and J by 0 bases, with 6 bases between. The CDR3 loop is CSVEGNLNTEAFF. The CDR3 DNA sequence: TGCAGCGTTGAAGGCAACTTGAACACTGAAGCTTTCTTT.

In this sample, this clonotype turned up a few times. The chain employs TRBV7-9 and TRBJ1-1, with D maybe TRBD1 (5 bases). The V gene's germline CDR1 is SEHNR and CDR2 FQNEAQ (reference sequence). The CDR3 is 12 residues long. Trimming stripped 7 bases from V and 1 base from J, with 7 bases between. The CDR3 sequence: CASTTENTEAFF. DNA for the CDR3: TGTGCCAGCACGACAGAGAACACTGAAGCTTTCTTT.